This T cell receptor beta chain is from a study of T cells in Graves' hyperthyroidism and ophthalmopathy. Study-wide results and caveats: Blood held most thyroid clonotypes expanded above 0.001 frequency.

The CDR3 runs to 14 residues. Germline assignment: CDR1 SGHRS and CDR2 YFSETQ. Trimming took 4 bases from V and 2 from J, leaving 12 bases between them. RNA transcripts yielded amplified TCR beta CDR3 regions. First-round RT-PCR targeting the TCR CDR3 was performed with the HTBI primer set. TCRdb itself ran the multiplex PCR reads through MiXCR, one entry per CDR3 protein. The top ten hold less than 8.5% of the sample, which has approximately 640,000 distinct CDR3 sequences, just under 45% seen once. With respect to this clonotype: Its specificity is unknown.

This sequence originates from an adult man with Graves' disease, either hyperthyroidism or ophthalmopathy (not recorded which). Sequences were obtained from peripheral blood or thyroid tissue (not recorded which). The chain joins TRBV5-1 to TRBJ1-1; the D gene is possibly TRBD1 (5 bases). The CDR3: CASSRAGGNTEAFF. The CDR3 coding sequence is TGCGCCAGCAGCCGGGCGGGGGGAAACACTGAAGCTTTCTTT.